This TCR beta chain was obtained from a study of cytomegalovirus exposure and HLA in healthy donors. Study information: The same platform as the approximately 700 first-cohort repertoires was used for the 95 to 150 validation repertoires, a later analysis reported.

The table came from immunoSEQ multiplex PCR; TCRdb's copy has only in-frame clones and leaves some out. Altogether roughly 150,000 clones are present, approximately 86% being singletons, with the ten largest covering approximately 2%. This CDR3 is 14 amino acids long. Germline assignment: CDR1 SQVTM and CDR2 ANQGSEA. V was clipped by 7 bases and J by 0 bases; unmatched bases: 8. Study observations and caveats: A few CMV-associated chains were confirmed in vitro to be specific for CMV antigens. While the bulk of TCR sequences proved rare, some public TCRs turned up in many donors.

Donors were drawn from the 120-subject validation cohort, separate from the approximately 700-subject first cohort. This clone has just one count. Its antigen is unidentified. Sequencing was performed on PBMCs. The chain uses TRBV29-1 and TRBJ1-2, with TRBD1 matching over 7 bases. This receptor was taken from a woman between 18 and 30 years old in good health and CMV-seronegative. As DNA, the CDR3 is TGCAGCGCACGTGGGGACAGCTCTAACTATGGCTACACCTTC. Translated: CSARGDSSNYGYTF.